Included here is one T cell receptor (beta chain) sequence, with context. The specificity of this receptor is unknown. No much larger clone is present one base from it, and per-base qualities are unavailable. The approximately 41 donors, aged about 6 to 95 years, were systemically healthy Caucasian individuals from Russia. Approximately 9.3 milliliters of peripheral blood were drawn from each donor into EDTA-treated Vacutainer tubes. Ficoll-Paque density-gradient centrifugation was used to isolate PBMCs, with at least 7 million per sample. Total RNA was extracted from PBMCs with Trizol reagent, with at least 5.5 micrograms obtained per sample. For every donor, an aliquot of PBMCs went through flow cytometry to measure the percentages of naive CD45RAhigh/CD27high T cells. Cut back by 3 bases and 5 bases, the V and J ends lie 16 bases apart. Spanning cysteine to phenylalanine, the CDR3 consists of 15 amino acids. Only the CDR3 region is kept as DNA, spanning 45 bases read in frame from base 1. CDR1 is given as SGDLS and CDR2 as YYNGEE, both from the germline V gene.

The record originates from a study of blood T cells in healthy people across ages (dated by TCRdb to about 2015). About the investigation overall: In model experiments, template switching captured roughly one uniquely barcoded TCR beta cDNA molecule for every two T cells. Using deep sequencing normalized with unique cDNA molecular identifiers, the study measured how TCR beta repertoire diversity changes with age. Four age groups were formed from the donors: young (average about 17 years), middle-aged (approximately 40), aged (over 55) and long-lived (82). To avoid experimental bias, donors of different ages were distributed randomly across sequencing lanes. The study analyzed two additional independent replicas of 1 million unique cDNA reads from the same blood draw for two donors, one aged 18 to 30 and one aged 80 or older. Paper-wide results and their limitations: A strong correlation was found between observed TCR beta diversity and the percentage of naive T cells measured by flow cytometry. Compared with the aged group, the long-lived group had more naive CD4+ T cells, fewer expanded clones and increased TCR diversity, suggesting age selection. Conclusive comparison of naive and antigen-experienced compartments was prevented by the profiling of bulk unsorted PBMCs. As age increased, observed TCR beta diversity per million T cells dropped in a roughly linear way, and a significant reduction was already evident by age 40. Donor CMV infection status was unknown, potentially confounding age-related changes in expanded clonotypes. Estimates of total diversity from one million sequenced T cells were regarded as lower bounds and underestimates.

Libraries were built with 5' RACE. The sample was run on an Illumina HiSeq 2500. A second PCR of roughly 7 to 11 cycles was performed with a sample-barcoded 5' primer and a J-beta primer mix. A template-switch 5' adaptor carrying 12 random nucleotides introduced a unique molecular identifier onto each TCR beta cDNA molecule. Each sample yielded at least 2.5 million CDR3-containing paired-end reads. The Mint cDNA synthesis kit, primed by a TRBC-specific oligonucleotide, was used to synthesize first-strand cDNA from all RNA. After uracil-DNA glycosylase treatment, a first 18-cycle PCR used universal primers M1SS and BC2_uni_R on all cDNA. Per the authors' processing: For normalization, 1 million high-quality reads, each with a distinct molecular identifier, were randomly selected from each sample. Reads with shared molecular identifiers were discarded instead of being binned into consensus sequences. MiTCR, with a Q25 quality threshold and the strictest error-elimination algorithm, was used for CDR3 identification, clonotype clustering and error correction. A nonparametric unseen species model with Euler transformation was used to estimate a lower bound on total TCR beta diversity. TCRdb reanalyzed the raw reads on its own, using fastp at Q25 for trimming and MiXCR for clone calling, and kept in-frame beta chains. Entries are consolidated by CDR3 protein sequence, retaining the most common genes and DNA. TCRdb, not the original authors, processed these V and J calls. Within this sample are 1.5 million to 2 million distinct CDR3 sequences, with approximately 32% of them counted one time only. The top ten constitute approximately 11% of the sample.

This clonotype originated in a woman aged 30 to 39 in good health. The sequencing sample was made of blood. Recombination joined TRBV9 with TRBJ2-3, with the D call perhaps TRBD1 or TRBD2, as 6 bases match in each case. The encoded CDR3 is CASSAGTGAGDTQYF. The nucleotides read TGTGCCAGCAGCGCCGGGACGGGGGCGGGAGATACGCAGTATTTT.